This T cell receptor (beta chain) emerged from a study of tumor-infiltrating lymphocytes in oesophageal squamous cell carcinoma. TCRdb called the PCR reads again in MiXCR, with one record for every CDR3 protein. Of some 15,000 distinct CDR3 sequences in the sample, approximately 45% were seen once. The source of this sequence is a male donor with esophageal squamous cell carcinoma. The sequenced sample was blood.

Here the CDR3 DNA reads TGTGCCAGCAGCGTAGTGGGAACAGGCAATGAGCAGTTCTTC. This gives the protein CASSVVGTGNEQFF. The V gene is TRBV9, the J gene TRBJ2-1; tentative D call: TRBD1 (5 bases). Trimming stripped 0 bases from V and 6 bases from J, with 10 bases between. The germline CDR1 and CDR2 sequences are SGDLS and YYNGEE. The CDR3 contains 14 residues.